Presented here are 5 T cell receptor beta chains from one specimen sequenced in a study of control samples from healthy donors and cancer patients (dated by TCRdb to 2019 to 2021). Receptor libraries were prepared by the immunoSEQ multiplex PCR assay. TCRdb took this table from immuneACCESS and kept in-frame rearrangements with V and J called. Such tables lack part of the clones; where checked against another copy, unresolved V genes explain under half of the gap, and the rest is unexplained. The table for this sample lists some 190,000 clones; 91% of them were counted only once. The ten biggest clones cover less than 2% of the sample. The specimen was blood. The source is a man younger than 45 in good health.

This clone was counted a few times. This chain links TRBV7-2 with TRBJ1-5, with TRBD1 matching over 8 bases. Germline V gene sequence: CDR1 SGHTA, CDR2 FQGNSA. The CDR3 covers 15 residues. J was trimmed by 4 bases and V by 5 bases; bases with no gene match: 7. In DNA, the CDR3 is TGTGCCAGCAGCAACGGACAGGGTTGGAATCAGCCCCAGCATTTT. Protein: CASSNGQGWNQPQHF.

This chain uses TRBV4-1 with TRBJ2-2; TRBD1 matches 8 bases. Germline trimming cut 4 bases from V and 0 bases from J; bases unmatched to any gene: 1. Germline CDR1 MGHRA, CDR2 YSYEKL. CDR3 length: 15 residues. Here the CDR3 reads CASSRGQANTGELFF. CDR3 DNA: TGCGCCAGCAGCCGGGGACAGGCGAACACCGGGGAGCTGTTTTTT.

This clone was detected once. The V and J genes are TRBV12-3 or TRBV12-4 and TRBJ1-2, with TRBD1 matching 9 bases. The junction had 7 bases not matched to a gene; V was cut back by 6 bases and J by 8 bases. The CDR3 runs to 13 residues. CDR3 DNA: TGTGCCAGCAGGCCACAGGGGGCCGGGGGCTACACCTTC. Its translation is CASRPQGAGGYTF.

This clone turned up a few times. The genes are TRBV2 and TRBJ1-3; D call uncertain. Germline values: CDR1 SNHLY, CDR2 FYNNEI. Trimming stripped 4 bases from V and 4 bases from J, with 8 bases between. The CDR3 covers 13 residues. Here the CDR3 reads CASSVAKGNTIYF. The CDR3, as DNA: TGTGCCAGCAGTGTGGCGAAGGGAAACACCATATATTTT. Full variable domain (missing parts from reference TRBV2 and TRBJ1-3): EPEVTQTPSHQVTQMGQEVILRCVPISNHLYFYWYRQILGQKVEFLVSFYNNEISEKSEIFDDQFSVERPDGSNFTLKIRSTKLEDSAMYFCASSVAKGNTIYFGEGSWLTVV.

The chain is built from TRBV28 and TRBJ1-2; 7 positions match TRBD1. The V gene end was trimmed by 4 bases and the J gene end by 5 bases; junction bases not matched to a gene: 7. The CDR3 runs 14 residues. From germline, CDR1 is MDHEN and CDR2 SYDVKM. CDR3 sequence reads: CASSWQGVGYGYTF. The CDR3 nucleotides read TGTGCCAGCAGTTGGCAGGGGGTGGGGTATGGCTACACCTTC.